This T cell receptor (beta chain) was identified in a study of tumor-infiltrating lymphocytes in primary liver carcinoma. Whole-study context: All patients, whether men or women, fell within 30 to 69 years of age. Tumors measured roughly 4.2 to 11 cm and were stage T1-T3 N0M0. Study-level points and caveats: Relative to blood, tumors carried a significantly larger fraction of the repertoire in their top 250 clones (p = 0.039).

From around 500 ng total RNA, TCR beta cDNA was generated with a primer in the constant region. Three nested multiplex PCR rounds, a slightly modified ARM-PCR, produced the libraries for TCR beta. TRBV1-TRBV30 forward primers and a C-beta reverse primer were used in the first two PCR rounds, which each ran for nine to ten cycles. TCRdb called the multiplex PCR reads again in MiXCR, with one record for every CDR3 protein. The sample carries roughly 180,000 distinct CDR3 sequences, over 45% recorded once. The CDR3 consists of 13 residues. Germline assignment: CDR1 SGHAT and CDR2 FQNNGV. As for this clonotype: Antigen unknown. A junction boundary mismatches the germline segment, possibly from a read error.

Blood RNA originated from unsorted whole blood, with germline DNA additionally extracted. The receptor comes from a man aged 35 to 55 with primary liver carcinoma and hepatitis B virus infection. This sequence joins TRBV11-2 and TRBJ2-7, with D possibly TRBD2 on 6 matching bases. What was sequenced was peripheral blood. The CDR3 loop is CASSSGPSWEQYF. CDR3 DNA sequence: TGTGCTAGCAGCAGCGGGCCTTCATGGGAGCAGTACTTC. Full variable domain (rest looked up from reference TRBV11-2 and TRBJ2-7): EAGVAQSPRYKIIEKRQSVAFWCNPISGHATLYWYQQILGQGPKLLIQFQNNGVVDDSQLPKDRFSAERLKGVDSTLKIQPAKLEDSAVYLCASSSGPSWEQYFGPGTRLTVT.